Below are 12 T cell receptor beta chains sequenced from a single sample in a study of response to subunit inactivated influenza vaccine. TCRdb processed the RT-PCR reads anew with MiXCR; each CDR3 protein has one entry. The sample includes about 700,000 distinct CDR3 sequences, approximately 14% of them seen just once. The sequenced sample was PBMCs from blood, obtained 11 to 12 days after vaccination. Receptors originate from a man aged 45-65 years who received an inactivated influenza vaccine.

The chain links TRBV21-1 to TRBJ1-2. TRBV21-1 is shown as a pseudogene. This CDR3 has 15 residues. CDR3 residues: CASSKSIGPHYGYTF. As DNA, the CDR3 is TGTGCCAGCAGTAAAAGTATTGGGCCTCACTATGGCTACACCTTC.

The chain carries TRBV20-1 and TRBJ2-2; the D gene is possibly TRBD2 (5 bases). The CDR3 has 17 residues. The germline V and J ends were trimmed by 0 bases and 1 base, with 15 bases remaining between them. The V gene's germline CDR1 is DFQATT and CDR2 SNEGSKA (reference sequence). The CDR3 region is CSARDPRRSMNTGELFF. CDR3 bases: TGCAGTGCTAGAGATCCCCGGAGGTCAATGAACACCGGGGAGCTGTTTTTT.

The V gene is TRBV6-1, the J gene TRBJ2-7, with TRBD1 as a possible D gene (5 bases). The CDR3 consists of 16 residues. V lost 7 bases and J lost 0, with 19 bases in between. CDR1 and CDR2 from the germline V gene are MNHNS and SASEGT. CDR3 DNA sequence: TGTGCCAGCAACCCCGCGGCGACAGTAAGCTCCTACGAGCAGTACTTC. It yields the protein CASNPAATVSSYEQYF.

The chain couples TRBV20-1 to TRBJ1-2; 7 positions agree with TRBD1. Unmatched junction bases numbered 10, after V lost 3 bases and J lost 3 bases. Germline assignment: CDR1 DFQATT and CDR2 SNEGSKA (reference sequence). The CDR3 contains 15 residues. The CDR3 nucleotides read TGCAGTGCTAGTAACCCCTGGGACAGAGACTATGGCTACACCTTC. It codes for CSASNPWDRDYGYTF.

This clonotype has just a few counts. Here the CDR3 reads CARPGRKQGVTHEQYF. The CDR3 nucleotides are TGTGCCAGGCCGGGCCGCAAACAGGGAGTCACCCACGAGCAGTACTTC. This chain uses TRBV6-6 with TRBJ2-7, with D perhaps matching TRBD1 (6 bases). CDR1 is MNHNY and CDR2 is SVGAGI in the germline V gene (reference sequence). V was trimmed by 9 bases and J by 5 bases, leaving 26 bases between them. The CDR3 covers 16 residues.

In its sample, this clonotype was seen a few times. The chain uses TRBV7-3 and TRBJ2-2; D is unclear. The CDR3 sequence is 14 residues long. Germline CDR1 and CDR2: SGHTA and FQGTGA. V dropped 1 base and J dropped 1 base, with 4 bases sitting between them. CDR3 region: CASSLSWNTGELFF. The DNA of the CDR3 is TGTGCCAGCAGCTTAAGCTGGAACACCGGGGAGCTGTTTTTT.

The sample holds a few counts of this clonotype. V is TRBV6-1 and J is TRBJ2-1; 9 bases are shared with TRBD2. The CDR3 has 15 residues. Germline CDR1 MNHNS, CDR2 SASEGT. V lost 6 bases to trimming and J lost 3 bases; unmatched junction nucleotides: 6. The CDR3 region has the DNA TGTGCCAGCAGGGCAGGCGGGGGGGTCTACAATGAGCAGTTCTTC. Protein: CASRAGGGVYNEQFF.

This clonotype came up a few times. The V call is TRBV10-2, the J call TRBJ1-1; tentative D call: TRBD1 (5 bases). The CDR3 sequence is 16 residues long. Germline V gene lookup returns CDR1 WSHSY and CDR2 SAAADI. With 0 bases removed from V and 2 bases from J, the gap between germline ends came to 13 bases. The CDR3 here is CASSESHRLRNTEAFF. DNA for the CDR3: TGCGCCAGCAGTGAGTCGCACAGGCTCCGCAACACTGAAGCTTTCTTT.

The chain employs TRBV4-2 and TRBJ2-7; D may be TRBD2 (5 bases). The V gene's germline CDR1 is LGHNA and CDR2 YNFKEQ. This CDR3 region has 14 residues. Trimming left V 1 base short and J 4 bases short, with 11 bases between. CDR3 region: CASSQGVRGYEQYF. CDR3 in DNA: TGTGCCAGCAGCCAAGGGGTTCGGGGATACGAGCAGTACTTC.

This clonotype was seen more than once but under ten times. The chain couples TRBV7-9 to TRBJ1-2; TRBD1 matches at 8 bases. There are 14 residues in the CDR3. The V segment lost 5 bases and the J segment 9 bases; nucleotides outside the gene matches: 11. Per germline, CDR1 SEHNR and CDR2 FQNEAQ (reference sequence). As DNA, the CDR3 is TGTGCCAGCAGCCCGCGACAGGGGCCTTTTCGCTACACCTTC. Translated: CASSPRQGPFRYTF.

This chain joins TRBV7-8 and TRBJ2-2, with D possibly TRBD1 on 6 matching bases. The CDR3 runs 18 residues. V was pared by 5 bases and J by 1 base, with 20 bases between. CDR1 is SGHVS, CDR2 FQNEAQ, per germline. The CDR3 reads CASSPGLWQGMNTGELFF. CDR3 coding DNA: TGTGCCAGCAGCCCAGGGTTGTGGCAGGGGATGAACACCGGGGAGCTGTTTTTT.

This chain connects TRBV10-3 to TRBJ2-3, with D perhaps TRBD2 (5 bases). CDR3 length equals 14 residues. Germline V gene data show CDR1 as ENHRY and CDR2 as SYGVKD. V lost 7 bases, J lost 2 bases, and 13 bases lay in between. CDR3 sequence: CAIMGGLYTDTQYF. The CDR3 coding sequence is TGTGCCATCATGGGCGGGCTATACACAGATACGCAGTATTTT.